The next 31 T cell receptor beta chains were all read from a single sample in a study of blood T cell repertoires in COVID-19. Measured with immunoSEQ multiplex PCR; TCRdb has only the in-frame clones, and not every one. Found here are fewer than 200,000 clones, 88% of them singletons; the top ten hold approximately 9%. The sequenced material came from PBMCs or T cells enriched from blood (not recorded which). The receptors derive from a woman younger than 30 who had recovered from COVID-19.

The chain recombines TRBV10-3 with TRBJ2-2, with a tentative D call TRBD1 (6 bases). CDR3 length: 15 residues. The V gene lost 3 bases and the J gene lost 6 bases, with 14 bases spanning the gap. Germline-derived CDR1 and CDR2 are ENHRY and SYGVKD. CDR3 DNA: TGTGCCATCAGTGAAGCCAGGGGATCCTCCGGGGAGCTGTTTTTT. Translated: CAISEARGSSGELFF.

The CDR3 region has the DNA TGTGCCATCGGCCGGGAGCCCTCGTACAATGAGCAGTTCTTC. Translated: CAIGREPSYNEQFF. The J gene is TRBJ2-1, the V gene TRBV10-3; D perhaps matches TRBD2 (6 bases). Trimming pared 8 bases from V and 4 bases from J, leaving 15 bases between. This CDR3 region has 14 residues. Germline V CDR1 and CDR2: ENHRY, SYGVKD.

V usage is TRBV4-3 and J usage is TRBJ2-1; D gene uncertain. The CDR3 contains 15 residues. The germline V gene has CDR1 LGHNA and CDR2 YSLEER. Trimming took off 4 bases at V and 0 bases at J, with 10 bases between the two ends. The DNA for the CDR3 is TGCGCCAGCAGCCTGGAGTGGAACTCCTACAATGAGCAGTTCTTC. The encoded protein is CASSLEWNSYNEQFF.

The rearrangement joins TRBV11-1 to TRBJ1-1, with TRBD1 matching 9 bases. The trim removed 3 bases at V and 5 bases at J, leaving 4 bases unmatched. The CDR3 is 14 residues long. Germline-derived CDR1 and CDR2 are SGHAT and FQDESV (reference sequence). CDR3 in DNA: TGTGCCAGCAGCTTTGGGACAGGGTGGACTGAAGCTTTCTTT. It specifies CASSFGTGWTEAFF.

The chain employs TRBV7-6 and TRBJ1-1, with 9 bases fitting TRBD1. V lost 3 bases to trimming and J lost 2 bases; unmatched junction nucleotides: 4. Germline CDR1 and CDR2: SGHVS and FNYEAQ. CDR3 size: 15 residues. CDR3 in DNA: TGTGCCAGCAGCTTTACACAGGGGGCAAACACTGAAGCTTTCTTT. It encodes CASSFTQGANTEAFF.

J is TRBJ2-7 and V is TRBV4-2; D unresolved. CDR3 length equals 16 residues. Germline CDR1 LGHNA, CDR2 YNFKEQ. Trimming left V 1 base short and J 2 bases short, with 15 bases between. CDR3 nucleotides: TGTGCCAGCAGCCAAGTCCTGGCGGCGGCAGCCTACGAGCAGTACTTC. This translates into CASSQVLAAAAYEQYF.

This chain joins TRBV7-2 and TRBJ1-3; 8 bases line up with TRBD1. V shed 5 bases, J shed 5 bases, and the junction held 5 bases outside the gene matches. The germline V gene has CDR1 SGHTA and CDR2 FQGNSA. The CDR3 sequence is 14 residues long. The CDR3 region has the DNA TGTGCCAGCAGCCCAGACAGGGGTAGAAACACCATATATTTT. This gives the protein CASSPDRGRNTIYF.

The V call is TRBV28, the J call TRBJ2-7; D uncertain. This CDR3 comprises 17 residues. V gave up 5 bases and J gave up 1 base, with 21 bases separating them. Germline CDR1 is MDHEN and CDR2 is SYDVKM. The CDR3 nucleotides read TGTGCCAGCAGTCCCATCAAAACAGTGCAAATTTCCTACGAGCAGTACTTC. It specifies CASSPIKTVQISYEQYF.

V and J are TRBV29-1 and TRBJ2-1, with 7 bases matching TRBD2. V lost 3 bases to trimming and J lost 3 bases; unmatched junction nucleotides: 8. This CDR3 spans 15 amino acids. Germline CDR1 is SQVTM and CDR2 is ANQGSEA. CDR3 amino acids: CSVDRAGQDYNEQFF. CDR3 coding DNA: TGCAGCGTTGACCGAGCGGGGCAGGACTACAATGAGCAGTTCTTC.

This clone was counted only a few times. The CDR3 bases are TGTGCCAGCACCCAGGGGGCTTCTGAAGCTTTCTTT. Amino acid sequence: CASTQGASEAFF. The chain employs TRBV2 and TRBJ1-1, with 8 nucleotides matching TRBD1. This CDR3 spans 12 amino acids. Germline CDR1 is SNHLY and CDR2 is FYNNEI. V gave up 7 bases and J gave up 6 bases; unmatched junction bases: 4.

This clone was found many times. The junction and the germline gene differ at one end; a read error may be behind it. The rearrangement links TRBV2 to TRBJ1-3; perhaps TRBD1 as D (6 bases). The germline gives CDR1 SNHLY, CDR2 FYNNEI. The CDR3 runs to 15 residues. The CDR3 is CASSEEQGTGNTIYF. The CDR3 region has the DNA TGTGCCAGCAGTGAAGAACAGGGAACTGGGAACACCATATATTTT.

The genes are TRBV9 and TRBJ2-1; 7 nucleotides align to TRBD2. This CDR3 is 16 amino acids long. Germline-derived CDR1 and CDR2 are SGDLS and YYNGEE. V was clipped by 4 bases and J by 0 bases; unmatched bases: 7. CDR3 residues: CASSPLGGSSYNEQFF. For the CDR3, the DNA is TGTGCCAGCAGCCCCTTGGGGGGGTCCTCCTACAATGAGCAGTTCTTC.

This rearrangement joins TRBV6-6 to TRBJ1-2; perhaps TRBD1 as D (6 bases). The CDR3 is made up of 12 amino acids. Germline CDR1 is MNHNY and CDR2 is SVGAGI (reference sequence). Trimming stripped 2 bases from V and 12 bases from J, with 13 bases between. CDR3 residues: CASSYGQGLDTF. For the CDR3, the DNA is TGTGCCAGCAGTTACGGGCAGGGGTTGGACACCTTC.

V is TRBV10-3 and J is TRBJ1-4, with TRBD1 as a possible D gene (6 bases). The CDR3 consists of 15 residues. The germline V gene has CDR1 ENHRY and CDR2 SYGVKD. V was cut by 2 bases and J by 4 bases, with 11 bases left in between. The CDR3 here is CAISERQADNEKLFF. DNA for the CDR3: TGTGCCATCAGTGAGAGACAGGCCGATAATGAAAAACTGTTTTTT.

This chain joins TRBV28 and TRBJ2-2, with no clear D. V lost 8 bases and J lost 5, with 12 bases in between. Germline loops: CDR1 MDHEN, CDR2 SYDVKM. The CDR3 extends over 13 amino acids. CDR3 sequence reads: CASSGRRTGELFF. The CDR3 nucleotides read TGTGCCAGCTCTGGGCGCAGAACCGGGGAGCTGTTTTTT.

The CDR3 DNA sequence: TGTGCCAGCAGCTACGGACAGCCATACCGGGGCTATGGCTACACCTTC. Amino acid sequence: CASSYGQPYRGYGYTF. The rearrangement uses TRBV6-5 and TRBJ1-2; possible D gene TRBD1, 6 bases. Germline CDR1 MNHEY, CDR2 SVGAGI. The CDR3 covers 16 residues. Trimming left V 6 bases short and J 4 bases short, with 21 bases between.

V usage is TRBV2 and J usage is TRBJ2-7, with 10 bases lining up with TRBD2. CDR1 is SNHLY, CDR2 FYNNEI, per germline. CDR3 size: 15 residues. Losses at the gene ends were 4 bases for V and 6 bases for J; bases not matched to a gene: 9. The CDR3 DNA reads as TGTGCCAGCAGTGGCGCTAGCGGGAGAACGAGCGAGCAGTACTTC. This gives the protein CASSGASGRTSEQYF.

V and J are TRBV6-5 and TRBJ1-1; the D gene is possibly TRBD1 (5 bases). This CDR3 has 14 amino acids. Per germline, CDR1 MNHEY and CDR2 SVGAGI. The V end was cut by 2 bases, the J end by 1 base, with 8 bases between. DNA for the CDR3: TGTGCCAGCAGTTACGCCAGGGCGAACACTGAAGCTTTCTTT. It encodes CASSYARANTEAFF.

This chain joins TRBV5-4 and TRBJ2-3; 10 positions match TRBD1. The V segment lost 3 bases and the J segment 3 bases; nucleotides outside the gene matches: 4. CDR1 and CDR2 (germline): SGHNT, YYREEE (reference sequence). The CDR3 extends over 15 amino acids. The CDR3 reads CASSSRTGGTDTQYF. The CDR3 DNA follows: TGTGCCAGCAGCTCCCGGACAGGGGGGACAGATACGCAGTATTTT.

The chain has TRBV7-9 and TRBJ1-1, with D possibly being TRBD1 (6 bases). Trimming took off 5 bases at V and 6 bases at J, with 13 bases between the two ends. The length of the CDR3 is 13 residues. Germline CDR1 and CDR2: SEHNR and FQNEAQ (reference sequence). The CDR3 spells CASSADRGSEAFF. CDR3 nucleotides: TGTGCCAGCAGCGCGGACAGAGGATCTGAAGCTTTCTTT. Combining the CDR3 with reference TRBV7-9 and TRBJ1-1 gives the whole variable domain DTGVSQNPRHKITKRGQNVTFRCDPISEHNRLYWYRQTLGQGPEFLTYFQNEAQLEKSRLLSDRFSAERPKGSFSTLEIQRTEQGDSAMYLCASSADRGSEAFFGQGTRLTVV.

The chain has TRBV7-3 and TRBJ2-1, with 14 bases that match TRBD2. This CDR3 region has 16 residues. The germline V gene encodes CDR1 SGHTA and CDR2 FQGTGA. The V gene end was trimmed by 3 bases and the J gene end by 9 bases; junction bases not matched to a gene: 7. CDR3 in DNA: TGTGCCAGCAGCTTCGGGACTAGCGGGAGCGGATCTGAGCAGTTCTTC. This encodes CASSFGTSGSGSEQFF.

This clone was picked up a small number of times. V is TRBV11-2 and J is TRBJ1-2; a weak D match, TRBD1 (5 bases). V was cut by 5 bases and J by 7 bases, with 14 bases left in between. The CDR3 loop spans 13 amino acids. CDR1 SGHAT and CDR2 FQNNGV come from the germline V gene. DNA of the CDR3: TGTGCCAGCAGCCCGTCCGGGGGAGGTGGCTACACCTTC. Its translation: CASSPSGGGGYTF.

The J gene is TRBJ2-7, the V gene TRBV6-5; 8 nucleotides match TRBD2. This CDR3 spans 16 amino acids. CDR1 and CDR2 (germline): MNHEY, SVGAGI. Losses at the gene ends were 2 bases for V and 0 bases for J; bases not matched to a gene: 6. The CDR3 DNA follows: TGTGCCAGCAGTTACGAATCAAGCGGGAGCTCCTACGAGCAGTACTTC. This translates into CASSYESSGSSYEQYF.

The CDR3 DNA reads TGTGCCAGCAGCCAAGGGGGCACGCATAGCAACGAAGCTTTCTTT. Residues: CASSQGGTHSNEAFF. The chain is built from TRBV27 and TRBJ1-1; 7 bases align to TRBD1. This CDR3 is 15 amino acids long. Germline V CDR1 and CDR2: MNHEY, SMNVEV (reference sequence). V gave up 6 bases and J gave up 8 bases; unmatched junction bases: 15.

The chain links TRBV7-6 to TRBJ1-4, with a tentative D call TRBD1 (5 bases). V lost 1 base and J 7 bases, leaving 10 bases between the germline ends. CDR3 length equals 14 residues. Germline CDR1 SGHVS, CDR2 FNYEAQ. The chain's CDR3 is CASSLVGAGEKLFF. The DNA for the CDR3 is TGTGCCAGCAGCTTAGTAGGGGCCGGTGAAAAACTGTTTTTT.

In this sample, this clone is medium-sized. The chain has TRBV6-2 or TRBV6-3 and TRBJ2-3; no clear D. V was clipped by 2 bases and J by 0 bases, with 15 bases between them. Looked up from germline, CDR1 is MNHEY and CDR2 is SVGEGT. The CDR3 spans 17 residues. The CDR3 DNA sequence: TGTGCCAGCAGTTACCCCTCGGTTCCAACTAGCACAGATACGCAGTATTTT. Its protein product is CASSYPSVPTSTDTQYF.

The genes are TRBV6-2 or TRBV6-3 and TRBJ1-2; TRBD1 might be the D (5 bases). In germline, CDR1 is MNHEY, CDR2 SVGEGT. This CDR3 comprises 14 residues. Trimming removed 4 bases at V and 4 bases at J, with 13 bases between. The CDR3 loop is CASSSVGGVYGYTF. CDR3 nucleotides: TGTGCCAGCAGTTCCGTCGGGGGAGTCTATGGCTACACCTTC.

J is TRBJ2-2 and V is TRBV7-6; 11 nucleotides align to TRBD1. Germline assignment: CDR1 SGHVS and CDR2 FNYEAQ. The CDR3 has 16 amino acids. J lost 5 bases, V lost 0 bases, and 2 bases had no gene match. The CDR3 sequence: CASSLAGTGGTGELFF. CDR3 coding DNA: TGTGCCAGCAGCTTAGCCGGGACAGGGGGAACCGGGGAGCTGTTTTTT.

This sequence joins TRBV9 and TRBJ2-2; D unclear. The ends were cut back, 4 bases at V and 6 bases at J, with 10 bases in the middle. Germline-derived CDR1 and CDR2 are SGDLS and YYNGEE. This CDR3 is built from 13 residues. The CDR3 coding sequence is TGTGCCAGCAGCCGACTCCTATCCGGGGAGCTGTTTTTT. It encodes CASSRLLSGELFF.

This clone was detected only a few times. This rearrangement joins TRBV5-5 to TRBJ1-3, with D uncertain. Trimming left V 1 base short and J 0 bases short, with 8 bases between. CDR3 length: 15 residues. The germline V gene encodes CDR1 SGHKS and CDR2 YYEKEE (reference sequence). Here the CDR3 DNA reads TGTGCCAGCAGCTTGATGGCAGACTCTGGAAACACCATATATTTT. Protein sequence: CASSLMADSGNTIYF.

This clone was seen a handful of times. V usage is TRBV10-3 and J usage is TRBJ1-2, with 8 nucleotides matching TRBD1. V shed 6 bases and J 0 bases; nucleotides not matched to a gene: 12. The CDR3 is 17 residues long. CDR1 is ENHRY, CDR2 SYGVKD, per germline. In DNA form, the CDR3 reads TGTGCCATCAGGGACAGGGCAACACAGACCTCTAACTATGGCTACACCTTC. Its protein is CAIRDRATQTSNYGYTF.